The present entry profiles one T cell receptor beta chain with its context. The sample comes from a study of blood T cell repertoires in COVID-19. Method: immunoSEQ multiplex PCR; TCRdb's copy keeps in-frame clones and lacks some. Of about 270,000 clones in the sample, about 85% were seen once. CDR1 and CDR2 from the germline V gene are LGHDT and YNNKEL (reference sequence). V lost 0 bases to trimming and J lost 0 bases, with 6 bases between them. The CDR3 has 14 residues. Donors of Cohort 3 who recovered were those that had two negative PCRs, clearance, or symptom resolution. The chain has TRBV3-1 (or the pseudogene TRBV3-2) and TRBJ2-7, with D uncertain. The receptor was derived from a woman aged 45-65 years who had recovered from COVID-19. What was sequenced was PBMCs or T cells enriched from blood (not recorded which). CDR3 sequence: CASSQDPISYEQYF. The CDR3 bases are TGTGCCAGCAGCCAAGATCCCATCTCCTACGAGCAGTACTTC.